A selection of T cell receptor beta chains follows, all from one sample in a study of Ad26.COV2.S vaccination and SARS-CoV-2 variants. Libraries were prepared by immunoSEQ multiplex PCR; TCRdb keeps only in-frame clonotypes and omits some of them. Of approximately 360,000 clones listed, 83% were seen once; the top ten hold around 7.3%. Sequencing was performed on peripheral blood, taken in a trial of Ad26.COV2.S vaccine versus placebo. The receptors derive from a person aged 18-65 years who received the Ad26.COV2.S COVID-19 vaccine or a placebo. The CDR3 runs from the conserved cysteine through the conserved F or W. Each record gives: CDR3 DNA, CDR3 protein, clone size, J gene, D gene, V gene. The D gene is left open where the match is weak. Some rows have no size entry. The others give once, few or many, or a class for an expanded clone.

TGTGCCAGCAGTCCACAGGTGGGAACTGAAGCTTTCTTT,CASSPQVGTEAFF,-,TRBJ1-1,-,TRBV2
TGTGCCAGCACCTCGGGGCAGCGAGTTTCCTATGGCTACACCTTC,CASTSGQRVSYGYTF,-,TRBJ1-2,-,TRBV9
TGTGCCAGCAGGGTTGACGGGGGATGGCGGGGATGCACCTTC,CASRVDGGWRGCTF,-,TRBJ1-2,-,TRBV2
TGTGCCAGTAGGATAGGACAGAATAGCAATCAGCCCCAGCATTTT,CASRIGQNSNQPQHF,-,TRBJ1-5,-,TRBV19
TGCGCCAGCAGCCAAGCAGCGGGGGGGCGAGCTGATACGCAGTATTTT,CASSQAAGGRADTQYF,-,TRBJ2-3,TRBD2,TRBV4-3
TGTGCCAGCAGCCCCATGGCTGGAAACACCATATATTTT,CASSPMAGNTIYF,few,TRBJ1-3,-,TRBV9
TGTGCCAGCAGCTCTAAGGGGTGGGCAGATACGCAGTATTTT,CASSSKGWADTQYF,-,TRBJ2-3,-,TRBV11-1
TGTGCCAGCAGCGGGCCCTACAATGAGCAGTTCTTC,CASSGPYNEQFF,-,TRBJ2-1,-,TRBV3-1/TRBV3-2
TGTGCCAGCAGTTGTACCTACGAGCAGTACTTC,CASSCTYEQYF,once,TRBJ2-7,-,TRBV7-3
TGTGCCAGCGTGGAAGGAATCCTACGGGGCGCCGAGCAGTACTTC,CASVEGILRGAEQYF,-,TRBJ2-7,-,TRBV11-2
TGTGCCAGCAGCCCCAGGGGGGACATTAATGAAAAACTGTTTTTT,CASSPRGDINEKLFF,-,TRBJ1-4,TRBD1,TRBV7-6
TGCGCCAGCAGCTTGGGACTAGCGGGCCCGGCCGTTGATGAGCAGTTCTTC,CASSLGLAGPAVDEQFF,-,TRBJ2-1,TRBD2,TRBV5-1
TGTGCCATCAGTGTTGGGACAGGGGGCGAAGGGGTATGTGAAAAACTGTTTTTT,CAISVGTGGEGVCEKLFF,-,TRBJ1-4,TRBD1,TRBV10-3
TGTGCCAGCAGTTACCGGGACCGGTTAATAGCTTTCTTT,CASSYRDRLIAFF,-,TRBJ1-1,-,TRBV27
TGCGCCAGCAGTCGGGACCCCAAAGGGACCCAGTACTTC,CASSRDPKGTQYF,-,TRBJ2-5,-,TRBV10-2
TGTGCCAGCAGTTTCGCACACGGATGGGGCGAGCAGTACTTC,CASSFAHGWGEQYF,-,TRBJ2-7,-,TRBV6-2/TRBV6-3
TGCGCCAGCAGCTTTACGGGACAAGGCGAGCCCCTCCACTTT,CASSFTGQGEPLHF,-,TRBJ1-6,-,TRBV5-1
TGTGCCAGCAGCGTAAAGGCAACGAACACTGAAGCTTTCTTT,CASSVKATNTEAFF,-,TRBJ1-1,-,TRBV9
TGCAGCGTCCAGGACAGGACAAACACTGAAGCTTTCTTT,CSVQDRTNTEAFF,-,TRBJ1-1,TRBD1,TRBV29-1
TGTGCCAGCAGCTGGGGGACAGGGTCGGACTACACCTTC,CASSWGTGSDYTF,-,TRBJ1-2,TRBD1,TRBV5-4
TGTGCCAGCAGCCAAGTACCCCCGGCCCAGTACTTC,CASSQVPPAQYF,-,TRBJ2-5,-,TRBV3-1/TRBV3-2
TGTGCCTGGAGTTCAGGGGCGAACACTGAAGCTTTCTTT,CAWSSGANTEAFF,-,TRBJ1-1,-,TRBV30
TGTGCCAGCTCACCAGGATACGGGCCCCAAGAGACCCAGTACTTC,CASSPGYGPQETQYF,once,TRBJ2-5,-,TRBV18
TGTGCCAGCAGTTATTCGGGGCGCAGCACCGGGGAGCTGTTTTTT,CASSYSGRSTGELFF,-,TRBJ2-2,-,TRBV6-5
TGCGCCAGCAGCTCCACGACAACTAATGAAAAACTGTTTTTT,CASSSTTTNEKLFF,-,TRBJ1-4,-,TRBV5-1
TGCGCCAGCCGGGACATGGATAATTCACCCCTCCACTTT,CASRDMDNSPLHF,few,TRBJ1-6,-,TRBV5-1
TGTGCCAGCAGCGTAGAAGTGGGGGAAAAACTGTTTTTT,CASSVEVGEKLFF,-,TRBJ1-4,-,TRBV9
TGTGCCAGCAGCTCCCCTGGACTAGCGGGGGCACGGCTAGACAATGAGCAGTTCTTC,CASSSPGLAGARLDNEQFF,-,TRBJ2-1,TRBD2,TRBV13